This T cell receptor beta chain stems from a study of cytomegalovirus exposure and HLA in healthy donors. Points on this clone: The antigen is undetermined.

Study results and limitations: It was shown in a later analysis that HLA-associated TCR beta chains were more clonally expanded than other, equally common chains. Rare TCR sequences predominated, though certain public TCRs were found in many donors. Cytomegalovirus status was reportedly diagnosed by the classifier with high sensitivity and specificity. Later on, an analysis tied around 17,000 TCR beta sequences to HLA alleles at 0.05 false discovery rate.

From germline, CDR1 is SGHVS and CDR2 FQNEAQ. Deletions cut 2 bases from V and 4 bases from J, with 11 bases between. This CDR3 is 15 amino acids long. Use of 60 Vbeta and 13 Jbeta primers characterized the PCR. Here immunoSEQ multiplex PCR was the method, and the copy in TCRdb shows in-frame clones only, minus some. Of 200,000 to 250,000 clones in the sample, around four fifths were seen once. Input material: PBMCs. J is TRBJ2-2 and V is TRBV7-8; a possible D gene is TRBD1 (5 bases). This clonotype was obtained from a woman aged 40 to 50 in good health and CMV-seronegative. CDR3 sequence reads: CASSLSPRVTGELFF. In DNA form, the CDR3 reads TGTGCCAGCAGCTTAAGTCCCAGGGTCACCGGGGAGCTGTTTTTT.